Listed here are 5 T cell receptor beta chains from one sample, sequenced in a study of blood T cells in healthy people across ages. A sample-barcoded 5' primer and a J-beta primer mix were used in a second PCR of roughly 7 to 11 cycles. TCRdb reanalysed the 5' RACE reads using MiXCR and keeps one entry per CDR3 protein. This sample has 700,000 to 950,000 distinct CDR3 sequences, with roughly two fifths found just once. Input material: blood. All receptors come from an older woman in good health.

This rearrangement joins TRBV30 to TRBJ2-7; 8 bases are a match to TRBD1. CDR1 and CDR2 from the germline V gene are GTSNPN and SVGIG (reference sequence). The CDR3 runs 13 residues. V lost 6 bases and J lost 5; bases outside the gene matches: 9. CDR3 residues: CACTGTGENEQYF. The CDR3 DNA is TGTGCCTGTACCGGGACAGGCGAAAACGAGCAGTACTTC. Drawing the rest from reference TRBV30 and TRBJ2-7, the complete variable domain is SQTIHQWPATLVQPVGSPLSLECTVEGTSNPNLYWYRQAAGRGLQLLFYSVGIGQISSEVPQNLSASRPQDRQFILSSKKLLLSDSGFYLCACTGTGENEQYFGPGTRLTVT.

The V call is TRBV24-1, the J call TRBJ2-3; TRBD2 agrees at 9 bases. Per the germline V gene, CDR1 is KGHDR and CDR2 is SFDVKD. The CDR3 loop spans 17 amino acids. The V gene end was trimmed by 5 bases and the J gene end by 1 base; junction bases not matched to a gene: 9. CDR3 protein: CATSAAGGGLGTDTQYF. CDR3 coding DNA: TGTGCCACCAGTGCAGCGGGGGGCGGTCTCGGCACAGATACGCAGTATTTT.

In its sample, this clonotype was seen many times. DNA for the CDR3: TGCAGCGGAGGACAGGGGTTGAGGGACAATGAGCAGTTCTTC. It codes for CSGGQGLRDNEQFF. The chain has TRBV29-1 and TRBJ2-1; TRBD1 agrees at 9 bases. V shed 7 bases, J shed 5 bases, and the junction held 9 bases outside the gene matches. The CDR3 is made up of 14 amino acids. Per germline, CDR1 SQVTM and CDR2 ANQGSEA.

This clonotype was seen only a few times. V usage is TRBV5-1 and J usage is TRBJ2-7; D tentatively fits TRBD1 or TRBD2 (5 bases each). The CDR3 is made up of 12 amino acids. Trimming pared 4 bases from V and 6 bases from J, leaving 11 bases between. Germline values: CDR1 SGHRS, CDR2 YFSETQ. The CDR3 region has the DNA TGCGCCAGCAGCGTCGGGGCGGGCGAGCAGTACTTC. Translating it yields CASSVGAGEQYF.

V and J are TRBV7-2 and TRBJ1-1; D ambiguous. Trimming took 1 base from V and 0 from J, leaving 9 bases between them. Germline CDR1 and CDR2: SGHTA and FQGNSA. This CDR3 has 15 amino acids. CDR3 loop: CASSLGARMNTEAFF. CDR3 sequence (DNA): TGTGCCAGCAGCTTAGGCGCCAGGATGAACACTGAAGCTTTCTTT.